These T cell receptor beta chains were read from a single sample in a study of T cells in Graves' hyperthyroidism and ophthalmopathy. TCRdb re-derived calls from the multiplex PCR reads in MiXCR, one entry per CDR3 protein. The sample contains a few hundred thousand distinct CDR3 sequences, under 20% of which appear only once. Sequencing was performed on blood. These receptors were obtained from a man younger than 35 with Graves' ophthalmopathy. Each CDR3 is given with its conserved first and last residue. A D gene is named only where the DNA matches it firmly. Clone size is not always given. Where it is, it says once, few, many or a class for expanded clones.

V gene: TRBV6-5; clone size: few; D gene: -; J gene: TRBJ2-5; CDR3 protein: CASSYWLGETQYF; CDR3 DNA: TGTGCCAGCAGTTACTGGCTTGGGGAGACCCAGTACTTC
V gene: TRBV12-3/TRBV12-4; clone size: many; D gene: -; J gene: TRBJ1-1; CDR3 protein: CASSKQIMNTEAFF; CDR3 DNA: TGTGCCAGCAGTAAACAGATCATGAACACTGAAGCTTTCTTT
V gene: TRBV6-6; clone size: few; D gene: -; J gene: TRBJ1-4; CDR3 protein: CASSYYGSTNEKLFF; CDR3 DNA: TGTGCCAGCAGTTACTACGGCTCAACTAATGAAAAACTGTTTTTT
V gene: TRBV24-1; clone size: many; D gene: TRBD1; J gene: TRBJ2-1; CDR3 protein: CATSDQTGGLENEQFF; CDR3 DNA: TGTGCCACCAGTGACCAGACAGGGGGCCTGGAAAATGAGCAGTTCTTC
V gene: TRBV6-1; clone size: -; D gene: -; J gene: TRBJ1-1; CDR3 protein: CASSKGHSIGEAFF; CDR3 DNA: TGTGCCAGCAGTAAGGGACATAGTATTGGTGAAGCTTTCTTT
V gene: TRBV6-1; clone size: few; D gene: -; J gene: TRBJ2-5; CDR3 protein: CASSEAPNYQETQYF; CDR3 DNA: TGTGCCAGCAGTGAAGCCCCGAACTACCAAGAGACCCAGTACTTC
V gene: TRBV6-9; clone size: -; D gene: TRBD2; J gene: TRBJ2-7; CDR3 protein: CASSFLAGGNEQYF; CDR3 DNA: TGTGCCAGCAGTTTCCTAGCGGGGGGGAACGAGCAGTACTTC
V gene: TRBV18; clone size: -; D gene: -; J gene: TRBJ2-1; CDR3 protein: CASSGGVAGNYNEQFF; CDR3 DNA: TGTGCCAGCTCAGGGGGTGTGGCGGGGAACTACAATGAGCAGTTCTTC
V gene: TRBV20-1; clone size: many; D gene: TRBD1; J gene: TRBJ1-4; CDR3 protein: CSATGTGGSNEKLFF; CDR3 DNA: TGCAGTGCTACCGGGACAGGGGGCTCTAATGAAAAACTGTTTTTT
V gene: TRBV12-3/TRBV12-4; clone size: many; D gene: -; J gene: TRBJ1-5; CDR3 protein: CASTRTARGGPQHF; CDR3 DNA: TGTGCCAGCACCCGGACGGCGCGCGGAGGACCCCAGCATTTT
V gene: TRBV20-1; clone size: many; D gene: TRBD2; J gene: TRBJ2-3; CDR3 protein: CSVRGRTDTQYF; CDR3 DNA: TGCAGTGTGCGGGGGAGAACAGATACGCAGTATTTT
V gene: TRBV6-1; clone size: few; D gene: TRBD1; J gene: TRBJ2-3; CDR3 protein: CASRTPGGRTDTQYF; CDR3 DNA: TGTGCCAGCAGGACCCCAGGGGGCCGGACAGATACGCAGTATTTT
V gene: TRBV20-1; clone size: few; D gene: -; J gene: TRBJ2-2; CDR3 protein: CRSGTNTGELFF; CDR3 DNA: TGCAGGTCGGGCACGAACACCGGGGAGCTGTTTTTT
V gene: TRBV5-4; clone size: few; D gene: TRBD1; J gene: TRBJ2-5; CDR3 protein: CASSLAEQGKETQYF; CDR3 DNA: TGTGCCAGCAGCTTGGCCGAACAGGGGAAAGAGACCCAGTACTTC
V gene: TRBV2; clone size: many; D gene: -; J gene: TRBJ2-5; CDR3 protein: CASSEASRGLETQYF; CDR3 DNA: TGTGCCAGCAGTGAAGCGTCGAGGGGCTTAGAGACCCAGTACTTC
V gene: TRBV10-3; clone size: few; D gene: -; J gene: TRBJ2-5; CDR3 protein: CAISGGEGGKTQYF; CDR3 DNA: TGTGCCATCAGTGGGGGGGAAGGGGGGAAGACCCAGTACTTC
V gene: TRBV6-1; clone size: -; D gene: -; J gene: TRBJ1-1; CDR3 protein: CASTQGLNTEAFF; CDR3 DNA: TGTGCCAGCACTCAGGGTTTGAACACTGAAGCTTTCTTT
V gene: TRBV12-3/TRBV12-4; clone size: many; D gene: -; J gene: TRBJ1-5; CDR3 protein: CASSFEGQPQHF; CDR3 DNA: TGTGCCAGCAGTTTTGAGGGGCAGCCCCAGCATTTT
V gene: TRBV28; clone size: few; D gene: -; J gene: TRBJ2-7; CDR3 protein: CAIAEGADEQYF; CDR3 DNA: TGTGCCATTGCGGAGGGTGCTGACGAGCAGTACTTC
V gene: TRBV6-2/TRBV6-3; clone size: few; D gene: TRBD1; J gene: TRBJ2-2; CDR3 protein: CASSHNRGTGELFF; CDR3 DNA: TGTGCCAGCAGTCATAACAGGGGCACCGGGGAGCTGTTTTTT
V gene: TRBV28; clone size: many; D gene: TRBD2; J gene: TRBJ2-1; CDR3 protein: CASRSGRDSQFF; CDR3 DNA: TGTGCCAGCAGATCTGGGAGGGATTCGCAGTTCTTC
V gene: TRBV4-1; clone size: -; D gene: -; J gene: TRBJ1-1; CDR3 protein: CASSPNPYWNTEAFF; CDR3 DNA: TGCGCCAGCAGCCCAAACCCCTATTGGAACACTGAAGCTTTCTTT
V gene: TRBV18; clone size: -; D gene: TRBD2; J gene: TRBJ2-3; CDR3 protein: CASSPPAGAGADTQYF; CDR3 DNA: TGTGCCAGCTCACCACCAGCGGGGGCAGGCGCAGATACGCAGTATTTT
V gene: TRBV12-3/TRBV12-4; clone size: many; D gene: TRBD2; J gene: TRBJ2-5; CDR3 protein: CASSLGLAGGTETQYF; CDR3 DNA: TGTGCCAGCAGTTTAGGGCTAGCGGGGGGCACGGAGACCCAGTACTTC
V gene: TRBV6-1; clone size: -; D gene: -; J gene: TRBJ2-1; CDR3 protein: CASIPSQGNEQFF; CDR3 DNA: TGTGCCAGCATCCCGTCTCAGGGCAATGAGCAGTTCTTC